Ten or more counts support the clone carrying this T cell receptor (beta chain). The antigen is undetermined. Unique molecular identifiers were present on the cDNA, which also gained a universal primer site by template switching. TCRdb re-derived calls from the 5' RACE reads in MiXCR, one entry per CDR3 protein. The sample holds some 710,000 distinct CDR3 sequences, 5.5% to 6.5% seen once. This entry belongs to a study of identical twins. Overall study findings and caveats: It was possible that invariant MAIT and iNKT cells partly confounded the zero-insertion analyses.

After removal of 0 bases from V and 5 bases from J, the junction contained 5 bases not matched to a gene. The CDR3 has 15 residues. CDR1 and CDR2 (germline): SGHRS, YFSETQ. The chain recombines TRBV5-1 with TRBJ1-1; 9 bases are a match to TRBD1. The sample consisted of naive T cells sorted from blood. The TCR was taken from a young man in good health. CDR3 sequence (DNA): TGCGCCAGCAGCTTGGCCCGACAGGGGGAAACTGAAGCTTTCTTT. Residues: CASSLARQGETEAFF.